One and the same sample provided the 22 T cell receptor beta chains below, sequenced in a study of cytomegalovirus exposure and HLA in healthy donors. The PCR employed 60 Vbeta primers together with 13 Jbeta primers. Libraries were prepared by immunoSEQ multiplex PCR; TCRdb keeps only in-frame clonotypes and omits some of them. The sample gives 200,000 to 250,000 clones, approximately 83% of which show up once; about 1.4% is in the top ten. Specimen: PBMCs. The source of these receptors is a girl aged 5 to 17 in good health and CMV-seronegative.

This clone was found a few times. The chain links TRBV28 to TRBJ1-5; D not resolved. Germline CDR1 and CDR2: MDHEN and SYDVKM. This CDR3 has 14 amino acids. The V end lost 5 bases, the J end lost 7 bases, and 15 bases lay between the germline ends. DNA for the CDR3: TGTGCCAGCAGTCTTCATGATAACCGGCAGCCCCAGCATTTT. This gives the protein CASSLHDNRQPQHF.

The gene calls are TRBV11-2 and TRBJ2-1, with 11 bases fitting TRBD2. The CDR3 loop spans 16 amino acids. Germline-derived CDR1 and CDR2 are SGHAT and FQNNGV. J lost 12 bases, V lost 5 bases, and 15 bases had no gene match. CDR3 amino acids: CASSHNPGLAAAGQFF. The CDR3 DNA is TGTGCCAGCAGCCATAATCCGGGACTAGCGGCCGCCGGGCAGTTCTTC.

The chain employs TRBV15 and TRBJ2-1, with TRBD2 matching 7 bases. The germline V gene encodes CDR1 LNHNV and CDR2 YYDKDF (reference sequence). With V trimmed by 0 bases and J by 4 bases, 6 bases remained unmatched. CDR3 size: 16 residues. As DNA, the CDR3 is TGTGCCACCAGCAGAGATGGTGGGGGGGAGTACAATGAGCAGTTCTTC. Encoded protein: CATSRDGGGEYNEQFF.

The chain recombines TRBV7-8 with TRBJ1-4, with 7 bases lining up with TRBD1. The CDR3 sequence is 14 residues long. V lost 5 bases, J lost 4 bases, and 4 bases stayed unmatched. Germline V gene data show CDR1 as SGHVS and CDR2 as FQNEAQ. The CDR3 DNA reads TGTGCCAGCAGCGTTGGGACAGTTAATGAAAAACTGTTTTTT. Its translation: CASSVGTVNEKLFF.

The rearrangement uses TRBV5-1 and TRBJ1-2, with 7 nucleotides matching TRBD1. CDR3 length equals 16 residues. V dropped 4 bases and J dropped 5; count of bases not matched to a gene: 14. CDR1 and CDR2 (germline): SGHRS, YFSETQ. CDR3 nucleotides: TGCGCCAGCAGCGCCACGCCAGGGGGTACGGTATATGGCTACACCTTC. Translating gives CASSATPGGTVYGYTF.

V and J are TRBV19 and TRBJ2-1; tentative D call: TRBD2 (5 bases). CDR3 length equals 14 residues. Germline CDR1 and CDR2: LNHDA and SQIVND (reference sequence). Trimming removed 7 bases from V and 5 bases from J, with 15 bases in between. The CDR3 protein is CASTVEGDHNEQFF. CDR3 DNA sequence: TGTGCCAGTACTGTAGAGGGAGACCACAATGAGCAGTTCTTC.

The genes are TRBV4-1 and TRBJ1-4, with no clear D. Germline loops: CDR1 MGHRA, CDR2 YSYEKL. The CDR3 is 15 amino acids. Trimming pared 3 bases from V and 8 bases from J, leaving 16 bases between. The CDR3 DNA reads as TGCGCCAGCAGCCATGCGGATCATCCCGCGGAAAAACTGTTTTTT. This sequence encodes CASSHADHPAEKLFF.

Only one count was recorded for this clone. The chain couples TRBV4-1 to TRBJ2-1, with D perhaps TRBD2 (7 bases). The V gene's germline CDR1 is MGHRA and CDR2 YSYEKL. This CDR3 contains 16 residues. Trimming pared 11 bases from V and 8 bases from J, leaving 28 bases between. CDR3 nucleotides: TGCGCCGGCAAAGGGGGGGAGACACAGGTTTTCGATGAGCAGTTCTTC. Protein sequence: CAGKGGETQVFDEQFF.

The rearrangement joins TRBV21-1 to TRBJ1-1; the D call of TRBD1 is as the table states it, not checked on the DNA. TRBV21-1 is flagged as a pseudogene. This CDR3 comprises 19 residues. CDR3 in amino acids: CASRVGRGLPFPMNTEAFF. CDR3 in DNA: TGTGCCAGCAGGGTCGGCAGGGGGCTCCCCTTCCCGATGAACACTGAAGCTTTCTTT.

The chain carries TRBV14 and TRBJ2-1; possible D gene TRBD1, 5 bases. The V gene's germline CDR1 is SGHDN and CDR2 FVKESK. With 8 bases removed from V and 9 bases from J, the gap between germline ends came to 17 bases. This CDR3 is 13 amino acids long. CDR3: CASSTQGMGEQFF. In DNA form, the CDR3 reads TGTGCCAGCTCGACCCAGGGAATGGGTGAGCAGTTCTTC.

The genes are TRBV25-1 and TRBJ1-1; TRBD1 is a possible D gene (5 bases). V was clipped by 7 bases and J by 6 bases, with 15 bases between them. The CDR3 runs to 13 residues. Looked up from germline, CDR1 is MGHDK and CDR2 is SYGVNS. The CDR3 coding sequence is TGTGCCAGCACCTTAGGAGGGGCTCCTGAAGCTTTCTTT. This codes for CASTLGGAPEAFF.

In DNA, the CDR3 is TGTGCCAGCAGTCAAGGCCCCCCTGTCGGGAATAACAATGAGCAGTTCTTC. This codes for CASSQGPPVGNNNEQFF. This chain uses TRBV6-7 with TRBJ2-1; D might be TRBD2 (5 bases). TRBV6-7 falls under the ORF class, with uncertain function. The CDR3 runs 17 residues. Trimming stripped 5 bases from V and 5 bases from J, with 22 bases between.

The chain recombines TRBV19 with TRBJ2-1; possible D gene TRBD2, 6 bases. The CDR3 is made up of 14 amino acids. Trimming cost V 11 bases and J 0 bases, with 14 bases left between them. Germline V gives CDR1 LNHDA, CDR2 SQIVND (reference sequence). CDR3 loop: CACQMDYSYNEQFF. DNA for the CDR3: TGTGCCTGCCAGATGGACTACTCCTACAATGAGCAGTTCTTC.

The chain couples TRBV7-3 to TRBJ1-6; tentative D call: TRBD1 (5 bases). Trimming shortened V by 2 bases and J by 9 bases, and 11 bases separated the two germline ends. Germline V CDR1 and CDR2: SGHTA, FQGTGA. The CDR3 extends over 14 amino acids. CDR3 region: CASSLDQGRSPLHF. As DNA, the CDR3 is TGTGCCAGCAGCTTAGATCAGGGTCGTTCACCCCTCCACTTT.

The chain has TRBV18 and TRBJ2-3; 9 bases match TRBD2. The V segment lost 4 bases and the J segment 0 bases; nucleotides outside the gene matches: 11. The CDR3 consists of 18 residues. CDR1 is KGHSH, CDR2 LQKENI, per germline. CDR3 nucleotides: TGTGCCAGCTCACGACTAAGCGGGGGGTATTCAAGCACAGATACGCAGTATTTT. It encodes CASSRLSGGYSSTDTQYF.

Remarks on this clone: Its ends do not fully match the called genes, so a read error is possible. The chain uses TRBV6-5 and TRBJ1-1; D ambiguous. The length of the CDR3 is 12 residues. CDR1 is MNHEY and CDR2 is SVGAGI in the germline V gene. CDR3: CATREPRTGAFF. The CDR3 coding sequence is TGTGCCACCCGGGAGCCAAGAACTGGAGCTTTCTTT.

The rearrangement links TRBV19 to TRBJ1-5, with D unclear. This CDR3 is 12 amino acids long. Trimming cost V 7 bases and J 4 bases, with 8 bases left between them. The germline V gene has CDR1 LNHDA and CDR2 SQIVND (reference sequence). In nucleotides, the CDR3 is TGTGCCAGTAACCTACAGAATCAGCCCCAGCATTTT. It codes for CASNLQNQPQHF.

The chain recombines TRBV6-1 with TRBJ2-7, with D unclear. This CDR3 has 12 residues. With 8 bases removed from V and 3 bases from J, the gap between germline ends came to 11 bases. The germline gives CDR1 MNHNS, CDR2 SASEGT. The CDR3 reads CASGSVGYEQYF. The CDR3 DNA follows: TGTGCCAGCGGTTCGGTTGGCTACGAGCAGTACTTC.

The rearrangement joins TRBV5-1 to TRBJ2-1; 8 bases are shared with TRBD2. This CDR3 has 15 amino acids. V was pared by 9 bases and J by 0 bases, with 8 bases of the junction left unmatched. Germline assignment: CDR1 SGHRS and CDR2 YFSETQ. The CDR3: CATRAGAYSYNEQFF. CDR3 DNA: TGCGCCACCCGAGCGGGGGCCTACTCCTACAATGAGCAGTTCTTC. Variable domain in full (rest from reference TRBV5-1 and TRBJ2-1): KAGVTQTPRYLIKTRGQQVTLSCSPISGHRSVSWYQQTPGQGLQFLFEYFSETQRNKGNFPGRFSGRQFSNSRSEMNVSTLELGDSALYLCATRAGAYSYNEQFFGPGTRLTVL.

The V call is TRBV2, the J call TRBJ2-5; 8 bases are a match to TRBD2. Germline loops: CDR1 SNHLY, CDR2 FYNNEI. The junction had 11 bases not matched to a gene; V was cut back by 10 bases and J by 4 bases. The CDR3 has 14 residues. As DNA, the CDR3 is TGTGCCAAGAACTCCGGGGGGGCCTCAGAGACCCAGTACTTC. The encoded protein is CAKNSGGASETQYF.

The rearrangement uses TRBV5-4 and TRBJ2-1; 10 positions match TRBD2. This CDR3 contains 15 residues. Germline CDR1 SGHNT, CDR2 YYREEE (reference sequence). Trimming cost V 5 bases and J 8 bases; bases outside gene matches: 10. CDR3 in DNA: TGTGCCAGCAGAAAAGCGGGGGGGCCAGGGGATGAGCAGTTCTTC. Translated, it gives CASRKAGGPGDEQFF. The full variable domain, in which reference TRBV5-4 and TRBJ2-1 provide the parts outside the CDR3, is ETGVTQSPTHLIKTRGQQVTLRCSSQSGHNTVSWYQQALGQGPQFIFQYYREEENGRGNFPPRFSGLQFPNYSSELNVNALELDDSALYLCASRKAGGPGDEQFFGPGTRLTVL.

The J gene is TRBJ1-2, the V gene TRBV28; a possible D gene is TRBD1 (6 bases). Trimming removed 2 bases at V and 4 bases at J, with 11 bases between. Per the germline V gene, CDR1 is MDHEN and CDR2 is SYDVKM. The CDR3 is 14 residues long. CDR3 protein: CASSLGRGTYGYTF. The CDR3 nucleotides are TGTGCCAGCAGTTTAGGCAGGGGTACCTATGGCTACACCTTC.